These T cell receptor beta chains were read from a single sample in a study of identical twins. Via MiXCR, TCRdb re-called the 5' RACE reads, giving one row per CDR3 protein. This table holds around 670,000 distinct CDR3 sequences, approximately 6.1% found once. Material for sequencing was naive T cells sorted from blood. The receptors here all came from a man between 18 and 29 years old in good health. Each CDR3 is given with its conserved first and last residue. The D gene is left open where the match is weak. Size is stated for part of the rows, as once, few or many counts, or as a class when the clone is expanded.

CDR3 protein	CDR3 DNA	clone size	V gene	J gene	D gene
CATVGGPPNTGELFF	TGTGCCACCGTTGGGGGCCCCCCGAACACCGGGGAGCTGTTTTTT	many	TRBV6-1	TRBJ2-2	NA
CASSLMAGAKNIQYF	TGTGCCAGCAGTTTGATGGCGGGAGCCAAAAACATTCAGTACTTC	NA	TRBV12-3/TRBV12-4	TRBJ2-4	NA
CAWSVLLGAGTGELFF	TGTGCCTGGAGTGTACTTCTGGGGGCCGGCACCGGGGAGCTGTTTTTT	few	TRBV30	TRBJ2-2	NA
CSARNPQYF	TGCAGTGCTAGGAACCCGCAGTATTTT	many	TRBV20-1	TRBJ2-3	NA
CASSYSWTGLYEQYF	TGTGCCAGCAGTTACTCCTGGACAGGTCTCTACGAGCAGTACTTC	NA	TRBV6-5	TRBJ2-7	TRBD1
CASRMRPGGSGPYEQYF	TGTGCCAGCAGAATGCGGCCGGGAGGGAGTGGGCCCTACGAGCAGTACTTC	NA	TRBV5-5	TRBJ2-7	TRBD2
CASSLFSTAAVYGYTF	TGTGCCAGCAGCTTATTTTCGACCGCCGCCGTCTATGGCTACACCTTC	NA	TRBV7-9	TRBJ1-2	NA
CASRLTGYEQYF	TGTGCCAGCCGTCTGACAGGGTATGAGCAGTACTTC	many	TRBV28	TRBJ2-7	TRBD1
CASSNQYQETQYF	TGTGCCAGCAGCAACCAGTACCAAGAGACCCAGTACTTC	NA	TRBV27	TRBJ2-5	NA
CATSPLGLAGQETQYF	TGTGCCACCAGCCCCCTGGGACTAGCGGGCCAAGAGACCCAGTACTTC	NA	TRBV15	TRBJ2-5	TRBD2
CASTERRDTQYF	TGTGCCAGCACCGAAAGGAGAGATACGCAGTATTTT	NA	TRBV28	TRBJ2-3	NA
CSARDRTGGETQYF	TGCAGTGCTAGAGATCGAACGGGGGGAGAGACCCAGTACTTC	NA	TRBV20-1	TRBJ2-5	TRBD2
CSATKQGIEKLFF	TGCAGTGCTACCAAACAGGGGATTGAAAAACTGTTTTTT	many	TRBV20-1	TRBJ1-4	TRBD1
CASSLTAGVETQYF	TGTGCCAGCAGTTTAACGGCGGGAGTAGAGACCCAGTACTTC	many	TRBV28	TRBJ2-5	TRBD2
CASSPRGAGYEQYF	TGTGCCAGCAGCCCCCGAGGGGCGGGATACGAGCAGTACTTC	many	TRBV9	TRBJ2-7	NA
CSALDGGSHTGELFF	TGCAGTGCTCTGGATGGCGGGAGTCACACCGGGGAGCTGTTTTTT	few	TRBV20-1	TRBJ2-2	TRBD2
CSGKDRVGEKLFF	TGCAGCGGGAAGGACAGGGTTGGCGAAAAACTGTTTTTT	NA	TRBV29-1	TRBJ1-4	TRBD1
CASSKTGGGEQFF	TGCGCCAGCAGTAAAACAGGGGGTGGTGAGCAGTTCTTC	NA	TRBV10-2	TRBJ2-1	TRBD1
CASLLPTPGEINYGYTF	TGTGCCAGCCTACTACCGACACCGGGAGAAATTAACTATGGCTACACCTTC	few	TRBV6-2/TRBV6-3	TRBJ1-2	NA
CSASGLDEQFF	TGCAGTGCTAGTGGACTCGATGAGCAGTTCTTC	few	TRBV20-1	TRBJ2-1	NA
CASSQESGRAQGEQFF	TGCGCCAGCAGCCAAGAAAGCGGGAGGGCGCAAGGGGAGCAGTTCTTC	NA	TRBV4-3	TRBJ2-1	TRBD2
CAWSVRQGSYGQPQHF	TGTGCCTGGAGTGTACGGCAGGGTTCCTACGGTCAGCCCCAGCATTTT	few	TRBV30	TRBJ1-5	NA
CATSRQSWEQFF	TGTGCCACCAGCAGGCAATCTTGGGAGCAGTTCTTC	NA	TRBV15	TRBJ2-1	NA
CAITRESTGELFF	TGTGCCATCACTCGGGAGTCGACCGGGGAGCTGTTTTTT	many	TRBV10-3	TRBJ2-2	NA
CASSLVAGEAGELFF	TGTGCCAGCAGTCTAGTAGCGGGGGAGGCCGGGGAGCTGTTTTTT	few	TRBV28	TRBJ2-2	TRBD2
CASGLRAGSFFYNEQFF	TGTGCTAGTGGTTTGCGTGCGGGGTCCTTTTTCTACAATGAGCAGTTCTTC	few	TRBV12-5	TRBJ2-1	NA
CASSRPTSGVNTGELFF	TGTGCCAGCAGCCGCCCCACTAGCGGGGTCAACACCGGGGAGCTGTTTTTT	few	TRBV28	TRBJ2-2	TRBD2
CASSEVQQFINTQYF	TGTGCCAGCAGCGAGGTCCAACAGTTCATAAATACGCAGTATTTT	NA	TRBV11-2	TRBJ2-3	NA
CASSQTGLSKNIQYF	TGTGCCAGCAGTCAGACAGGGCTGTCCAAAAACATTCAGTACTTC	many	TRBV28	TRBJ2-4	TRBD1
CASSHKGDSGNTIYF	TGTGCCAGCAGTCATAAAGGCGACTCTGGAAACACCATATATTTT	few	TRBV6-1	TRBJ1-3	NA
CASSTSGRLYNEQFF	TGTGCCAGCAGTACCAGCGGGAGACTCTACAATGAGCAGTTCTTC	few	TRBV27	TRBJ2-1	TRBD2
CASSLGDRTGETQYF	TGTGCCAGCAGCTTGGGGGACAGAACGGGAGAGACCCAGTACTTC	many	TRBV7-9	TRBJ2-5	TRBD1
CASSLPLREGLSEQFF	TGCGCCAGCAGCCTCCCGCTGCGGGAGGGCCTGAGTGAGCAGTTCTTC	many	TRBV5-1	TRBJ2-1	TRBD2
CSAITATRVEEQYF	TGCAGTGCTATCACGGCGACTCGAGTGGAGGAGCAGTACTTC	few	TRBV20-1	TRBJ2-7	NA
CASSLDRGLNTEAFF	TGCGCCAGCAGCTTGGACAGGGGCCTTAACACTGAAGCTTTCTTT	many	TRBV5-1	TRBJ1-1	TRBD1
CATSRLRETNTGELFF	TGTGCCACCAGCAGACTTCGGGAAACGAACACCGGGGAGCTGTTTTTT	few	TRBV15	TRBJ2-2	NA
CASSFSGTASGNEQFF	TGTGCCAGCAGCTTCTCCGGGACAGCGTCGGGGAATGAGCAGTTCTTC	NA	TRBV11-3	TRBJ2-1	TRBD1
CASSQEFQETQYF	TGCGCCAGCAGCCAAGAGTTCCAAGAGACCCAGTACTTC	many	TRBV4-2	TRBJ2-5	NA
CASSLGGGPSYEQYF	TGTGCCAGCAGTTTAGGGGGCGGGCCCTCCTACGAGCAGTACTTC	many	TRBV12-3/TRBV12-4	TRBJ2-7	NA
CASSLGAGGEQYF	TGTGCCAGCAGCTTAGGGGCGGGAGGCGAGCAGTACTTC	many	TRBV7-3	TRBJ2-7	TRBD2
CASSVDLAGMLTDTQYF	TGTGCCAGCAGCGTAGATCTAGCGGGAATGCTCACAGATACGCAGTATTTT	many	TRBV9	TRBJ2-3	TRBD2
CASRLNGRGNEQYF	TGTGCCAGCAGACTTAACGGGAGGGGGAACGAGCAGTACTTC	few	TRBV27	TRBJ2-7	TRBD2
CASSKQGNTEAFF	TGTGCCAGCAGCAAACAAGGAAACACTGAAGCTTTCTTT	many	TRBV9	TRBJ1-1	NA
CASSPATIYGYTF	TGTGCCAGCAGTCCCGCGACAATCTATGGCTACACCTTC	many	TRBV12-3/TRBV12-4	TRBJ1-2	NA
CATSGDRGYTGELFF	TGTGCCACCAGCGGAGACAGGGGCTACACCGGGGAGCTGTTTTTT	many	TRBV15	TRBJ2-2	TRBD1
CSAGGGSTDTQYF	TGCAGTGCGGGGGGAGGGAGCACAGATACGCAGTATTTT	many	TRBV20-1	TRBJ2-3	TRBD2
CASVTPTDYPPWEQYF	TGTGCCAGCGTGACCCCGACGGACTACCCCCCTTGGGAGCAGTACTTC	few	TRBV6-2/TRBV6-3	TRBJ2-7	NA
CASSVEGSMNTEAFF	TGTGCCAGCAGTGTAGAGGGCTCAATGAACACTGAAGCTTTCTTT	NA	TRBV2	TRBJ1-1	NA
CASSFILAEQYF	TGTGCCAGCAGCTTTATCCTAGCCGAGCAGTACTTC	NA	TRBV7-6	TRBJ2-7	NA
CASSLLEKGEQFF	TGCGCCAGCAGCTTGTTGGAGAAGGGTGAGCAGTTCTTC	many	TRBV5-1	TRBJ2-1	NA
CATSDPKRGIYGETQYF	TGTGCCACCAGTGACCCTAAGCGGGGGATCTATGGAGAGACCCAGTACTTC	NA	TRBV24-1	TRBJ2-5	TRBD2